This T cell receptor beta chain was identified during a study of blood T cell repertoires in COVID-19. How the authors handled the data: Scientists estimated how many nucleated cells there were by amplifying reference gene primers. Data came from immunoSEQ multiplex PCR; TCRdb stores just in-frame clones and leaves some out. V, J and clone size are taken as reported in that table, and D and trimming were inferred from the DNA itself. The sample records approximately 350,000 clones, roughly four fifths being singletons. This clone has a single count. CDR1 SGHTA and CDR2 FQGTGA come from the germline V gene. This CDR3 spans 17 amino acids. With V trimmed by 6 bases and J by 3 bases, 10 bases remained unmatched.

Sample: PBMCs or T cells enriched from blood (not recorded which). The sequence derives from a woman between 45 and 60 years old who had recovered from COVID-19. V usage is TRBV7-3 and J usage is TRBJ2-2; TRBD2 matches at 10 bases. This CDR3 reads CASSPSGRVRDTGELFF. The CDR3 DNA follows: TGTGCCAGCAGTCCCAGCGGGAGGGTCCGCGACACCGGGGAGCTGTTTTTT.